One and the same sample provided the 7 T cell receptor beta chains below, sequenced in a study of T cell repertoires in cytomegalovirus infection. TCRdb recomputed calls from the reads with MiXCR, one row per CDR3 protein. The sample lists fewer than 550,000 distinct CDR3 sequences; about 11% were seen once. Specimen: PBMCs. These receptors came from a human donor in good health (CMV status not recorded). Some clones in this sample may be carry-over from other donors' samples.

This clonotype was recorded at least ten times. The CDR3 DNA reads TGTGCCAGCGCGCCTCCAATGTCCCGGGACAGGGGAGTGGGGCTTAATCAGCCCCAGCATTTT. It is translated as CASAPPMSRDRGVGLNQPQHF. The chain couples TRBV11-1 to TRBJ1-5; TRBD1 matches 10 bases. Losses at the gene ends were 8 bases for V and 4 bases for J; bases not matched to a gene: 26. Germline lookup yields CDR1 SGHAT and CDR2 FQDESV (reference sequence). The CDR3 is 21 amino acids. Together with reference TRBV11-1 and TRBJ1-5, the CDR3 gives the full variable domain: EAEVAQSPRYKITEKSQAVAFWCDPISGHATLYWYRQILGQGPELLVQFQDESVVDDSQLPKDRFSAERLKGVDSTLKIQPAELGDSAMYLCASAPPMSRDRGVGLNQPQHFGDGTRLSIL.

In its sample, this clonotype was seen many times. One end of the junction fails to match germline, which may point to a read error. The V and J genes are TRBV11-2 and TRBJ1-4; no firm D call. Germline loops: CDR1 SGHAT, CDR2 FQNNGV. The length of the CDR3 is 13 residues. The CDR3 bases are TGTGCCAGCAGCTTAGAGTGGGCAGACCAAACCCAATTT. Its translation is CASSLEWADQTQF.

This sequence joins TRBV15 and TRBJ1-1; no reliable D call. There are 10 residues in the CDR3. V was clipped by 11 bases and J by 5 bases, with 9 bases between them. The germline V gene has CDR1 LNHNV and CDR2 YYDKDF (reference sequence). The CDR3 sequence: CAAGGTEAFF. CDR3 nucleotides: TGTGCCGCGGGAGGGACTGAAGCTTTCTTT.

Ten or more counts support this clonotype. The V gene is TRBV7-6, the J gene TRBJ2-4, with D possibly matching TRBD2 (6 bases). Germline V gives CDR1 SGHVS, CDR2 FNYEAQ. The CDR3 spans 16 residues. Trimming removed 5 bases from V and 0 bases from J, with 14 bases in between. The CDR3 spells CASSPSGEEAKNIQYF. The CDR3, as DNA: TGTGCCAGCAGCCCGTCGGGGGAGGAAGCCAAAAACATTCAGTACTTC. Full variable domain (outside the CDR3, taken from reference TRBV7-6 and TRBJ2-4): GAGVSQSPRYKVTKRGQDVALRCDPISGHVSLYWYRQALGQGPEFLTYFNYEAQQDKSGLPNDRFSAERPEGSISTLTIQRTEQRDSAMYRCASSPSGEEAKNIQYFGAGTRLSVL.

This clonotype was seen ten or more times. The CDR3: CASSLEASGATDTQYF. The CDR3 coding sequence is TGTGCCAGCAGCTTGGAGGCTAGCGGGGCCACAGATACGCAGTATTTT. The chain carries TRBV7-8 and TRBJ2-3; 9 positions match TRBD2. Germline CDR1 and CDR2: SGHVS and FQNEAQ. Unmatched junction bases numbered 6, after V lost 3 bases and J lost 2 bases. The CDR3 consists of 16 residues.

The chain joins TRBV13 to TRBJ2-7, with D unclear. Looked up from germline, CDR1 is PRHDT and CDR2 is FYEKMQ (reference sequence). The CDR3 runs 13 residues. Deletions cut 6 bases from V and 1 base from J, with 10 bases between. CDR3 nucleotides: TGTGCCAGCAGGGTGACTTCTTCCTACGAGCAGTACTTC. Its translation: CASRVTSSYEQYF.

V usage is TRBV12-3 or TRBV12-4 and J usage is TRBJ2-1, with 7 positions matching TRBD1. This CDR3 spans 14 amino acids. After removal of 5 bases from V and 9 bases from J, the junction contained 10 bases not matched to a gene. The CDR3 DNA is TGTGCCAGCAGTACCGGGACAGAAGGTTTTGAGCAGTTCTTC. Its protein product is CASSTGTEGFEQFF.